The rows below give T cell receptor beta chains drawn from one sample of a study of blood T cell repertoires in COVID-19. Sequencing used immunoSEQ multiplex PCR; TCRdb keeps in-frame clones, though not all of them. This sample has about 260,000 clones; 80% to 90% occur once, and the top ten carry 2% to 2.5%. Sequencing was carried out using PBMCs or T cells enriched from blood (not recorded which). All receptors come from a woman aged 18-29 years who had recovered from COVID-19. Each CDR3 is given with its conserved first and last residue. D genes are given only for firm matches. Clone size, where shown, is once, few, many, or a class for clones that have expanded.

CDR3 DNA: TGTGCCAGCAGCCCAGGGGTTAATTCACCCCTCCACTTT
CDR3 protein: CASSPGVNSPLHF
J gene: TRBJ1-6
clone size: .
V gene: TRBV7-3
D gene: .

CDR3 DNA: TGTGCCAGCAGCTTACGGTGGCGGGGGGGCGGCACCGGGGAGCTGTTTTTT
CDR3 protein: CASSLRWRGGGTGELFF
J gene: TRBJ2-2
clone size: .
V gene: TRBV11-3
D gene: TRBD2

CDR3 DNA: TGTGCCAGCAGCCCCCCCCTCACCCTACTAACGGGGCAAGAGACCCAGTACTTC
CDR3 protein: CASSPPLTLLTGQETQYF
J gene: TRBJ2-5
clone size: .
V gene: TRBV5-5
D gene: .

CDR3 DNA: TGTGCCAGCAGTGTAGTCGGTGGCTACACCTTC
CDR3 protein: CASSVVGGYTF
J gene: TRBJ1-2
clone size: .
V gene: TRBV2
D gene: .

CDR3 DNA: TGTGCCAGTAGGGTCCCGGGACAGGGATCGGGGGAAGGCTACACCTTC
CDR3 protein: CASRVPGQGSGEGYTF
J gene: TRBJ1-2
clone size: .
V gene: TRBV19
D gene: TRBD1

CDR3 DNA: TGTGCCAGCAGCCAAGAGGTGGGGGGAAACAATGAGCAGTTCTTC
CDR3 protein: CASSQEVGGNNEQFF
J gene: TRBJ2-1
clone size: .
V gene: TRBV4-2
D gene: .

CDR3 DNA: TGTGCCAGCAGTTTATACAGCCGCTCTGGAAACACCATATATTTT
CDR3 protein: CASSLYSRSGNTIYF
J gene: TRBJ1-3
clone size: .
V gene: TRBV28
D gene: .

CDR3 DNA: TGTGCCAGCAGCTTGTTTCTCTATGGCTACACCTTC
CDR3 protein: CASSLFLYGYTF
J gene: TRBJ1-2
clone size: once
V gene: TRBV5-5
D gene: .

CDR3 DNA: TGTGCCAGCAGCTCAGCAGGGTTGGCTTTGCATGGCTACACCTTC
CDR3 protein: CASSSAGLALHGYTF
J gene: TRBJ1-2
clone size: once
V gene: TRBV11-2
D gene: .

CDR3 DNA: TGTGCCAGCAGCTTGGGAGGGGGCGGCTATAATTCACCCCTCCACTTT
CDR3 protein: CASSLGGGGYNSPLHF
J gene: TRBJ1-6
clone size: .
V gene: TRBV5-6
D gene: TRBD1

CDR3 DNA: TGTGCCAGCAGTCCGAGAATTACAGGGGGCGGCTACACCTTC
CDR3 protein: CASSPRITGGGYTF
J gene: TRBJ1-2
clone size: .
V gene: TRBV28
D gene: TRBD1

CDR3 DNA: TGTGCCACCACAGGGGGCTATGGCTACACCTTC
CDR3 protein: CATTGGYGYTF
J gene: TRBJ1-2
clone size: .
V gene: TRBV19
D gene: TRBD1

CDR3 DNA: TGTGCCAGCAGTCGGGGGGGAGGATGGAACACTGAAGCTTTCTTT
CDR3 protein: CASSRGGGWNTEAFF
J gene: TRBJ1-1
clone size: .
V gene: TRBV27
D gene: .

CDR3 DNA: TGTGCCAGCAGCCAACGGGTACCTAGCGGGGGGCCTTTATACGAGCAGTACTTC
CDR3 protein: CASSQRVPSGGPLYEQYF
J gene: TRBJ2-7
clone size: .
V gene: TRBV3-1/TRBV3-2
D gene: TRBD2

CDR3 DNA: TGTGCCAGCAGCACCCTAGCGGGGTCAGGGGGTGAGCAGTTCTTC
CDR3 protein: CASSTLAGSGGEQFF
J gene: TRBJ2-1
clone size: .
V gene: TRBV7-9
D gene: TRBD2

CDR3 DNA: TGTGCCAGCAGCATCTTATCCTACAATGAGCAGTTCTTC
CDR3 protein: CASSILSYNEQFF
J gene: TRBJ2-1
clone size: once
V gene: TRBV7-2
D gene: .

CDR3 DNA: TGCAGTGCTAGACAGGGAAATGAGCAGTTCTTC
CDR3 protein: CSARQGNEQFF
J gene: TRBJ2-1
clone size: .
V gene: TRBV20-1
D gene: .

CDR3 DNA: TGCAGCGTTGAAACGGCTGGGGAGGGGGCCAAAAACATTCAGTACTTC
CDR3 protein: CSVETAGEGAKNIQYF
J gene: TRBJ2-4
clone size: .
V gene: TRBV29-1
D gene: TRBD2

CDR3 DNA: TGTGCCAGTAGTATCTCTTCTGACAGCGACAATGAGCAGTTCTTC
CDR3 protein: CASSISSDSDNEQFF
J gene: TRBJ2-1
clone size: .
V gene: TRBV19
D gene: .

CDR3 DNA: TGTGCCAGCAGCTTAGCGCTGGGCAGGGAGGGCTATGGCTACACCTTC
CDR3 protein: CASSLALGREGYGYTF
J gene: TRBJ1-2
clone size: .
V gene: TRBV7-9
D gene: .

CDR3 DNA: TGTGCCAGCAGCCCCCGGACTGGAGAGGGCACAGATACGCAGTATTTT
CDR3 protein: CASSPRTGEGTDTQYF
J gene: TRBJ2-3
clone size: .
V gene: TRBV7-9
D gene: .

CDR3 DNA: TGCAGTGCTAGTTTGGGCCTGAGGGCACCTCTCTCCTACGAGCAGTACTTC
CDR3 protein: CSASLGLRAPLSYEQYF
J gene: TRBJ2-7
clone size: .
V gene: TRBV20-1
D gene: .

CDR3 DNA: TGTGCCAGTAGTATAGGGGCAGGGGGTCGAGAGACCCAGTACTTC
CDR3 protein: CASSIGAGGRETQYF
J gene: TRBJ2-5
clone size: .
V gene: TRBV19
D gene: TRBD1

CDR3 DNA: TGTGCCAGTAGTACCCAGTCAAGAAACACCATATATTTT
CDR3 protein: CASSTQSRNTIYF
J gene: TRBJ1-3
clone size: .
V gene: TRBV19
D gene: .

CDR3 DNA: TGTGCCATCAGTCTTGGGGGACAGGGGAACTATAATTCACCCCTCCACTTT
CDR3 protein: CAISLGGQGNYNSPLHF
J gene: TRBJ1-6
clone size: .
V gene: TRBV10-3
D gene: TRBD1

CDR3 DNA: TGTGCCAGCAGCCAAGGGACAGTCCAGAACACTGAAGCTTTCTTT
CDR3 protein: CASSQGTVQNTEAFF
J gene: TRBJ1-1
clone size: .
V gene: TRBV11-3
D gene: TRBD1

CDR3 DNA: TGCGCCAGCAGCGGCGACTCGTACAATGAGCAGTTCTTC
CDR3 protein: CASSGDSYNEQFF
J gene: TRBJ2-1
clone size: .
V gene: TRBV5-1
D gene: .

CDR3 DNA: TGTGCCAGCAGCCTGGGGACAGGGACAACGAATGAGCAGTTCTTC
CDR3 protein: CASSLGTGTTNEQFF
J gene: TRBJ2-1
clone size: .
V gene: TRBV7-6
D gene: TRBD1

CDR3 DNA: TGCGCCAGCAGTGACCCAATTGGACAGGACCTTGGTGGCTACACCTTC
CDR3 protein: CASSDPIGQDLGGYTF
J gene: TRBJ1-2
clone size: .
V gene: TRBV10-2
D gene: TRBD1

CDR3 DNA: TGCGCCAGCAGCCCCCGGGGGGGACAGGGAGACCGCGGGGATGGCTACACCTTC
CDR3 protein: CASSPRGGQGDRGDGYTF
J gene: TRBJ1-2
clone size: .
V gene: TRBV5-1
D gene: TRBD1

CDR3 DNA: TGTGCCAGCTCACCAGCGACAAGCGGGGTCAATTCACCCCTCCACTTT
CDR3 protein: CASSPATSGVNSPLHF
J gene: TRBJ1-6
clone size: .
V gene: TRBV18
D gene: .

CDR3 DNA: TGTGCCAGCAGTTTAGGACAGGGAAGGTCCTATGGCTACACCTTC
CDR3 protein: CASSLGQGRSYGYTF
J gene: TRBJ1-2
clone size: .
V gene: TRBV2
D gene: TRBD1

CDR3 DNA: TGTGCCAGCAGGTCCGACAGAAACTATGGCTACACCTTC
CDR3 protein: CASRSDRNYGYTF
J gene: TRBJ1-2
clone size: .
V gene: TRBV6-5
D gene: .

CDR3 DNA: TGTGCCACCGCGGGCTCGGTTTACACTGAAGCTTTCTTT
CDR3 protein: CATAGSVYTEAFF
J gene: TRBJ1-1
clone size: .
V gene: TRBV27
D gene: .

CDR3 DNA: TGTGCCATCAGTGAGTCAGGACAGAGCTCTGGAAACACCATATATTTT
CDR3 protein: CAISESGQSSGNTIYF
J gene: TRBJ1-3
clone size: .
V gene: TRBV10-3
D gene: .

CDR3 DNA: TGCGCCAGCAGCTTGCGGGGGGGAACCTACAATGAGCAGTTCTTC
CDR3 protein: CASSLRGGTYNEQFF
J gene: TRBJ2-1
clone size: .
V gene: TRBV5-1
D gene: TRBD2

CDR3 DNA: TGTGCCAGCAGCCCCGGGACAGCCAGACACGAGCAGTACTTC
CDR3 protein: CASSPGTARHEQYF
J gene: TRBJ2-7
clone size: .
V gene: TRBV27
D gene: TRBD1

CDR3 DNA: TGCAGCGTACCAGGGACAACCCCCCTAGGGGCTTTCTTT
CDR3 protein: CSVPGTTPLGAFF
J gene: TRBJ1-1
clone size: .
V gene: TRBV29-1
D gene: .

CDR3 DNA: TGTGCCAGCAGCGTGAGGGGGGGGACCCAGTACTTC
CDR3 protein: CASSVRGGTQYF
J gene: TRBJ2-5
clone size: .
V gene: TRBV28
D gene: .

CDR3 DNA: TGCGCCAGCAGCCAAGCTGCTAGCGGCTTAGGCCGCACAGATACGCAGTATTTT
CDR3 protein: CASSQAASGLGRTDTQYF
J gene: TRBJ2-3
clone size: .
V gene: TRBV4-1
D gene: TRBD2

CDR3 DNA: TGTGCCAGCAGCTTAGGGAGGGTCTGGAATGAAAAACTGTTTTTT
CDR3 protein: CASSLGRVWNEKLFF
J gene: TRBJ1-4
clone size: .
V gene: TRBV7-2
D gene: .